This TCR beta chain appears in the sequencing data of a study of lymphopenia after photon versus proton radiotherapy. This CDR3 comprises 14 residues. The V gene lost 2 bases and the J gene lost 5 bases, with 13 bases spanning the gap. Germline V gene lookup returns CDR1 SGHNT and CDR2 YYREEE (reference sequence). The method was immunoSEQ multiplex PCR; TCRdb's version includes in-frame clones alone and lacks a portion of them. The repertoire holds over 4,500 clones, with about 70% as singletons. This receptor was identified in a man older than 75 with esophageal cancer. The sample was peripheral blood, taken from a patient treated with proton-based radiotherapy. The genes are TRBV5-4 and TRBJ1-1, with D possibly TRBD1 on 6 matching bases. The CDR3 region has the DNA TGTGCCAGCAGCTTCGGACGACAGGTTACTGAAGCTTTCTTT. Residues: CASSFGRQVTEAFF. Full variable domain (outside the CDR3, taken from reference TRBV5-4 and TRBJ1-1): ETGVTQSPTHLIKTRGQQVTLRCSSQSGHNTVSWYQQALGQGPQFIFQYYREEENGRGNFPPRFSGLQFPNYSSELNVNALELDDSALYLCASSFGRQVTEAFFGQGTRLTVV.